The rows below give T cell receptor beta chains drawn from one sample of a study of PD-L1 blockade in urothelial cancer. The table came from immunoSEQ multiplex PCR; TCRdb's copy has only in-frame clones and leaves some out. Altogether around 80,000 clones are present, 80% to 95% being singletons, with the ten largest covering roughly 0.9%. The sequences come from PBMCs, collected around atezolizumab (anti-PD-L1) treatment. These receptors came from a woman older than 75 with urothelial cancer. The CDR3 runs from the conserved cysteine through the conserved F or W. A D gene is named only where the DNA matches it firmly.

v_call: TRBV28; j_call: TRBJ1-2; d_call: NA; cdr3_aa: CASSFEGRKGYTF; cdr3_nt: TGTGCCAGCAGTTTTGAGGGTCGAAAAGGCTACACCTTC
v_call: TRBV19; j_call: TRBJ2-4; d_call: TRBD2; cdr3_aa: CASNPGGGDEAKNIQYF; cdr3_nt: TGTGCCAGTAACCCAGGCGGGGGGGACGAAGCCAAAAACATTCAGTACTTC
v_call: TRBV27; j_call: TRBJ2-1; d_call: TRBD1; cdr3_aa: CASSSGQGEFF; cdr3_nt: TGTGCCAGCAGTTCGGGACAGGGGGAGTTCTTC
v_call: TRBV7-3; j_call: TRBJ2-1; d_call: TRBD2; cdr3_aa: CASSLGVAGGDNEQFF; cdr3_nt: TGTGCCAGCAGCCTCGGGGTGGCGGGAGGGGACAATGAGCAGTTCTTC
v_call: TRBV5-1; j_call: TRBJ2-2; d_call: NA; cdr3_aa: CASSLDGSGRELFF; cdr3_nt: TGCGCCAGCAGCTTGGATGGGAGTGGCCGGGAGCTGTTTTTT
v_call: TRBV19; j_call: TRBJ1-5; d_call: NA; cdr3_aa: CASSTTRGQGSNQPQHF; cdr3_nt: TGTGCCAGTAGTACCACGCGGGGGCAGGGGAGCAATCAGCCCCAGCATTTT
v_call: TRBV28; j_call: TRBJ2-1; d_call: TRBD2; cdr3_aa: CASSDLLAGGPYNEQFF; cdr3_nt: TGTGCCAGCAGCGACCTATTAGCGGGAGGCCCCTACAATGAGCAGTTCTTC
v_call: TRBV7-9; j_call: TRBJ2-1; d_call: NA; cdr3_aa: CASSFGLTGNNEQFF; cdr3_nt: TGTGCCAGCAGCTTCGGACTAACGGGAAACAATGAGCAGTTCTTC
v_call: TRBV18; j_call: TRBJ1-1; d_call: TRBD1; cdr3_aa: CASSPYTTGTEAFF; cdr3_nt: TGTGCCAGCTCACCCTACACGACAGGGACTGAAGCTTTCTTT
v_call: TRBV5-1; j_call: TRBJ1-1; d_call: NA; cdr3_aa: CASSGGTTMNTEAFF; cdr3_nt: TGCGCCAGCAGCGGGGGGACTACTATGAACACTGAAGCTTTCTTT
v_call: TRBV9; j_call: TRBJ2-1; d_call: TRBD1; cdr3_aa: CASSASGQGTYNEQFF; cdr3_nt: TGTGCCAGCAGCGCTTCGGGACAGGGGACCTACAATGAGCAGTTCTTC
v_call: TRBV28; j_call: TRBJ2-1; d_call: NA; cdr3_aa: CASTLAGRTYNEQFF; cdr3_nt: TGTGCCAGCACCCTGGCAGGGAGGACCTACAATGAGCAGTTCTTC
v_call: TRBV7-3; j_call: TRBJ2-3; d_call: TRBD2; cdr3_aa: CASSFLAGGTDTQYF; cdr3_nt: TGTGCCAGCAGCTTCCTAGCGGGTGGCACAGATACGCAGTATTTT
v_call: TRBV29-1; j_call: TRBJ1-1; d_call: NA; cdr3_aa: CSATSTVWNTEAFF; cdr3_nt: TGCAGCGCGACCTCGACAGTGTGGAACACTGAAGCTTTCTTT
v_call: TRBV28; j_call: TRBJ2-3; d_call: NA; cdr3_aa: CASSIRQLRGTDTQYF; cdr3_nt: TGTGCCAGCAGCATAAGACAGTTAAGGGGCACAGATACGCAGTATTTT
v_call: TRBV10-1; j_call: TRBJ2-1; d_call: TRBD2; cdr3_aa: CATAGLAGGNEQFF; cdr3_nt: TGCGCCACCGCGGGACTAGCGGGAGGCAATGAGCAGTTCTTC
v_call: TRBV28; j_call: TRBJ2-1; d_call: TRBD2; cdr3_aa: CASSSLLTLAGSYNEQFF; cdr3_nt: TGTGCCAGCAGTTCACTACTGACTCTAGCGGGATCTTACAATGAGCAGTTCTTC